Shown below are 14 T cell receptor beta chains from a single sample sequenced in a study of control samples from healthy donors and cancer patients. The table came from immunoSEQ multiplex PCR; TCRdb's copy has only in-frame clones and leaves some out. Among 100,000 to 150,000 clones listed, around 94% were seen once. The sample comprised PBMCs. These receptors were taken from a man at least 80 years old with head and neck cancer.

The CDR3 DNA reads TGTGCGACCAGGGGGGATATGGAGACCCAGTACTTC. Its protein product is CATRGDMETQYF. This rearrangement joins TRBV2 to TRBJ2-5; possibly TRBD1 for D (7 bases). The CDR3 totals 12 residues. Germline CDR1 and CDR2: SNHLY and FYNNEI.

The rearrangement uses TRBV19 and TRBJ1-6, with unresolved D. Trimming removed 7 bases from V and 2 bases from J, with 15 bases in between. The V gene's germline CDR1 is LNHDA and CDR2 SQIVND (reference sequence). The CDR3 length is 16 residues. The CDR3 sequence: CASMMLGGAYNSPLHF. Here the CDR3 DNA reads TGTGCCAGTATGATGCTAGGAGGAGCCTATAATTCACCCCTCCACTTT.

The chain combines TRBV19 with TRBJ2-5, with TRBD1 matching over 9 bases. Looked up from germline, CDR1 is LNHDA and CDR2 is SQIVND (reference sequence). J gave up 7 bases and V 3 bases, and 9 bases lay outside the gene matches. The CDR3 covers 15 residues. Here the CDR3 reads CASSMLRTGEGTQYF. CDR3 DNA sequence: TGTGCCAGTAGTATGTTGAGGACAGGGGAAGGGACCCAGTACTTC. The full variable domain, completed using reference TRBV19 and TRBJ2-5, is DGGITQSPKYLFRKEGQNVTLSCEQNLNHDAMYWYRQDPGQGLRLIYYSQIVNDFQKGDIAEGYSVSREKKESFPLTVTSAQKNPTAFYLCASSMLRTGEGTQYFGPGTRLLVL.

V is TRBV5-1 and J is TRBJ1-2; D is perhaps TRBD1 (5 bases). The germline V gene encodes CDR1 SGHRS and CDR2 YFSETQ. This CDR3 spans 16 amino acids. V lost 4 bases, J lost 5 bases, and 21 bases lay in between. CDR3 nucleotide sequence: TGCGCCAGCAGCCCGCAAGAGGGGCAGGAGGCGTATGGCTACACCTTC. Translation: CASSPQEGQEAYGYTF.

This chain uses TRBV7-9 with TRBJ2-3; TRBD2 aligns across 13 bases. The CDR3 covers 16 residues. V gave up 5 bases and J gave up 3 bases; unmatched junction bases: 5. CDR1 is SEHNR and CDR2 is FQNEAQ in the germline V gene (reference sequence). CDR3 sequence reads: CASSKTSGRKTDTQYF. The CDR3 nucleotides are TGTGCCAGCAGCAAGACTAGCGGGAGGAAGACAGATACGCAGTATTTT. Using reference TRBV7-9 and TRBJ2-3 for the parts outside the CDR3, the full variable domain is DTGVSQNPRHKITKRGQNVTFRCDPISEHNRLYWYRQTLGQGPEFLTYFQNEAQLEKSRLLSDRFSAERPKGSFSTLEIQRTEQGDSAMYLCASSKTSGRKTDTQYFGPGTRLTVL.

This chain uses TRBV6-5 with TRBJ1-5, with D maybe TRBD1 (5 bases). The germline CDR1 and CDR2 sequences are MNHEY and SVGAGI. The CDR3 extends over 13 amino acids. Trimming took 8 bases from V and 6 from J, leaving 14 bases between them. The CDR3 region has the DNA TGTGCCAGCGGGGGGGGGTCCGCTCAGCCCCAGCATTTT. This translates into CASGGGSAQPQHF.

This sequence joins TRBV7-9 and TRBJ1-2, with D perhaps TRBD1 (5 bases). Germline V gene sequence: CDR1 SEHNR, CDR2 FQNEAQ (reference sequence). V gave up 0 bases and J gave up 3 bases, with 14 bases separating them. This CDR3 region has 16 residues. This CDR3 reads CASSLATAPLYYGYTF. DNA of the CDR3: TGTGCCAGCAGCTTAGCGACAGCCCCCCTGTACTATGGCTACACCTTC.

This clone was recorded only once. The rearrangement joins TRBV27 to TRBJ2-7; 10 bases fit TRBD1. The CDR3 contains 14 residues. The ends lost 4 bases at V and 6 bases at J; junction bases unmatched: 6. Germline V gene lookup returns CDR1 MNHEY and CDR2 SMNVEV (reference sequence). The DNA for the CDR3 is TGTGCCAGCAGTTCGGCCGGGACAGGGGTCGAGCAGTACTTC. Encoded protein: CASSSAGTGVEQYF.

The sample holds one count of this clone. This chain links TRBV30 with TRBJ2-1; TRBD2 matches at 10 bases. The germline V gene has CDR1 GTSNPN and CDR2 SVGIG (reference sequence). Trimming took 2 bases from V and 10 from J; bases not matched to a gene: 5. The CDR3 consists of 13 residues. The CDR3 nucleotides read TGTGCCTGGAGTTCTAGCGGGAGTAGCGAGCAGTTCTTC. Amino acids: CAWSSSGSSEQFF.

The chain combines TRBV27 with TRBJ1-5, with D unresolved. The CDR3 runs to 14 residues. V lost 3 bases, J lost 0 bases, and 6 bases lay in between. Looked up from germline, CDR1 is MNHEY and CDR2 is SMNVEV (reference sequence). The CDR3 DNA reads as TGTGCCAGCAGTTTTAGTCATAGCAATCAGCCCCAGCATTTT. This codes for CASSFSHSNQPQHF.

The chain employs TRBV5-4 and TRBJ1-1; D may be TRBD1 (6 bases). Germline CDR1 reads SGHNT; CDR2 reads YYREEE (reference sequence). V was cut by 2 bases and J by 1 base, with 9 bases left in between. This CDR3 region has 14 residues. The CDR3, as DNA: TGTGCCAGCAGCTTCGGAGGGGGGAACACTGAAGCTTTCTTT. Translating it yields CASSFGGGNTEAFF.

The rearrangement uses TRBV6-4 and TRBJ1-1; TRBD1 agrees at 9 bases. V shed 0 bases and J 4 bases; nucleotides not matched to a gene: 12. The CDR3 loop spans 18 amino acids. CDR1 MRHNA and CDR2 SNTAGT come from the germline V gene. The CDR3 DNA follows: TGTGCCAGCAGTGACTCGACCACCGGGACAGGGTTGGCCACTGAAGCTTTCTTT. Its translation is CASSDSTTGTGLATEAFF.

DNA for the CDR3: TGTGCCAGCAGCTTGGTCGATAACACTGAAGCTTTCTTT. Its translation is CASSLVDNTEAFF. The chain joins TRBV5-6 to TRBJ1-1; D is uncertain. The CDR3 consists of 13 residues. The germline gives CDR1 SGHDT, CDR2 YYEEEE. V lost 0 bases to trimming and J lost 2 bases, with 5 bases between them.

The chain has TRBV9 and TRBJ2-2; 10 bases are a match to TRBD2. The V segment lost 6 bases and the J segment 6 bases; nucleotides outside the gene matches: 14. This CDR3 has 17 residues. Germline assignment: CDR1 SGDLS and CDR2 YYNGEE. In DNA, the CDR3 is TGTGCCAGCACCTTAGGGACTAGCGCTTCCCTGGCCGGGGAGCTGTTTTTT. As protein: CASTLGTSASLAGELFF.